This TCR beta chain was identified during a study of human CD8 memory T cell subsets. The authors made TCR beta libraries using UMI-labeled 5' RACE. TCRdb re-called the 5' RACE reads and catalogs CDR3 proteins one per entry, DNA excluded. The data include about 10,000 distinct CDR3 sequences; the top ten clones carry roughly 9.8%. The CDR3 is 14 amino acids. The study, taken as a whole, reports: Similar levels of high diversity, measured as normalized Shannon-Wiener diversity, were found in stem-like memory and precursor exhausted T cells, which was not the case for effector memory cells.

Among CD8+ T cells, the stem-like memory population (TSTEM) was CCR7+ PD-1- TIGIT-. As for this clonotype: Its antigen is still unknown.

Sequencing was carried out using CD8+ stem-like memory T cells (TSCM and TCM) sorted from PBMCs. Subset here: stem-like memory CD8 T cells (TSTEM), CCR7+ PD-1- TIGIT-. The chain uses TRBV12-3 or TRBV12-4 and TRBJ2-7; the TCRdb D gene call, TRBD1, has no DNA to confirm it. The TCR originated in a human donor in good health. The CDR3 sequence is CASSQGTDTYEQYF.